A selection of T cell receptor beta chains follows, all from one sample in a study of neurological immune-mediated disorders. TCRdb used MiXCR to reprocess the 5' RACE reads, holding one entry per CDR3 protein. The sample has 3,000 to 4,000 distinct CDR3 sequences; approximately 32% are singletons. Sequences were obtained from CD8+ T cells from blood. The receptor set was obtained from a man between 45 and 60 years old with HTLV-1-associated myelopathy (HAM/TSP). The CDR3 runs from the conserved cysteine through the conserved F or W. Fields, in order: D gene, clone size, V gene, J gene, CDR3 DNA, CDR3 protein. A D gene is named only where the DNA matches it firmly. Clone sizes are given selectively: once, few, many, or a class where the clone is expanded.

D: TRBD1
size: -
V: TRBV28
J: TRBJ1-2
DNA: TGTGCCAGCAGTTGGGGGGACAGGGGGAGCTATGGCTACACCTTC
CDR3: CASSWGDRGSYGYTF

D: TRBD2
size: many
V: TRBV20-1
J: TRBJ2-1
DNA: TGCAGTGCTCCGGGACTAGCTGGAGATGAGCAGTTCTTC
CDR3: CSAPGLAGDEQFF

D: -
size: many
V: TRBV27
J: TRBJ1-3
DNA: TGTGCCAGCAGTCAGACTCAAACTGGAAACACCATATATTTT
CDR3: CASSQTQTGNTIYF

D: TRBD2
size: many
V: TRBV20-1
J: TRBJ2-3
DNA: TGCAGTGCTCCCTACTCGACTAGCGGGGGTTCAGATACGCAGTATTTT
CDR3: CSAPYSTSGGSDTQYF

D: -
size: many
V: TRBV5-1
J: TRBJ1-2
DNA: TGCGCCAGCAGCTCTGAACCCAACTATGGCTACACCTTC
CDR3: CASSSEPNYGYTF

D: -
size: many
V: TRBV29-1
J: TRBJ1-2
DNA: TGCAGCGTTGAAGGGGAGACAGTCTATGGCTACACCTTC
CDR3: CSVEGETVYGYTF

D: TRBD1
size: few
V: TRBV7-7
J: TRBJ2-1
DNA: TGTGCCAGCAGCCCGACAGGGGACGATGAGCAGTTCTTC
CDR3: CASSPTGDDEQFF

D: -
size: many
V: TRBV20-1
J: TRBJ1-3
DNA: TGCAGTGCCTCCACTGGAAACACCATATATTTT
CDR3: CSASTGNTIYF

D: TRBD2
size: -
V: TRBV4-2
J: TRBJ2-7
DNA: TGTGCCAGCAGCCAACAAGGGGGACTAGCGGGCTACGAGCAGTACTTC
CDR3: CASSQQGGLAGYEQYF

D: TRBD2
size: once
V: TRBV20-1
J: TRBJ2-2
DNA: TGCAGTGCTAGGCGGGGGGGCCATGTGGACGGGGAGCTGTTTTTT
CDR3: CSARRGGHVDGELFF

D: -
size: once
V: TRBV7-8
J: TRBJ1-1
DNA: TGTGCCAGCAGCTTAGCGGAAGGGGGGGGCGCCACTGAAGCTTTCTTT
CDR3: CASSLAEGGGATEAFF

D: -
size: -
V: TRBV27
J: TRBJ2-1
DNA: TGTGCCAGCAGTTTGTACAGGGAAAATGAGCAGTTCTTC
CDR3: CASSLYRENEQFF

D: TRBD1
size: medium-sized
V: TRBV7-9
J: TRBJ2-7
DNA: TGTGCCAGCATCACGGACAGGGGCTACGAGCAGTACTTC
CDR3: CASITDRGYEQYF

D: -
size: many
V: TRBV27
J: TRBJ1-1
DNA: TGTGCCAGCAGGCCGGGTCCTAAAGCTTTCTTT
CDR3: CASRPGPKAFF

D: -
size: -
V: TRBV7-8
J: TRBJ2-7
DNA: TGTGCCAGCAGCCCCGGTGCTTGGGGATACGAGCAGTACTTC
CDR3: CASSPGAWGYEQYF

D: -
size: many
V: TRBV5-1
J: TRBJ2-7
DNA: TGCGCCAGCAGCTTAAAACCCAACTCCGAGCAGTACTTC
CDR3: CASSLKPNSEQYF

D: -
size: many
V: TRBV7-8
J: TRBJ2-7
DNA: TGTGCCAGCAGCCCGGGGGCCTACGAGCAGTACTTC
CDR3: CASSPGAYEQYF

D: -
size: -
V: TRBV6-5
J: TRBJ2-7
DNA: TGTGCCAGCAGTTACGGGGCCCTCTACGAGCAGTACTTC
CDR3: CASSYGALYEQYF

D: TRBD2
size: few
V: TRBV7-2
J: TRBJ2-7
DNA: TGTGCCAGCAGCGAGGGACTAGCGGGAACCTACGAGCAGTACTTC
CDR3: CASSEGLAGTYEQYF

D: -
size: many
V: TRBV4-1
J: TRBJ2-7
DNA: TGCGCCAGCAGCCAAGAAGACAGCTCCTACGAGCAGTACTTC
CDR3: CASSQEDSSYEQYF

D: -
size: medium-sized
V: TRBV5-6
J: TRBJ2-2
DNA: TGTGCCAGCAGCTTAGGAAGGAACACCGGGGAGCTGTTTTTT
CDR3: CASSLGRNTGELFF

D: -
size: once
V: TRBV7-2
J: TRBJ1-5
DNA: TGTGCCAGCAGCTTTCGGAGGGAACAGCCCCAGCATTTT
CDR3: CASSFRREQPQHF

D: TRBD1
size: large
V: TRBV7-9
J: TRBJ1-1
DNA: TGTGCCAGCAGCTCGGACAGGGTACCTTTCTTT
CDR3: CASSSDRVPFF

D: TRBD2
size: many
V: TRBV20-1
J: TRBJ2-3
DNA: TGCAGTGCTATTTACCAAAGCGGGAGTTTTGGCACAGATACGCAGTATTTT
CDR3: CSAIYQSGSFGTDTQYF

D: TRBD1
size: -
V: TRBV9
J: TRBJ2-7
DNA: TGTGCCAGCAGAGTGAACAGGGGGCGTCTCTACGAGCAGTACTTC
CDR3: CASRVNRGRLYEQYF

D: TRBD1
size: -
V: TRBV5-1
J: TRBJ1-6
DNA: TGCGCCAGCAGCTTGTCCTCGACAGGGACCACACCCCTCCACTTT
CDR3: CASSLSSTGTTPLHF

D: -
size: -
V: TRBV21-1
J: TRBJ2-7
DNA: TGTGCCAGCAGCAGCCAGGGGGAGGACCGCGAGCAGTACTTC
CDR3: CASSSQGEDREQYF

D: -
size: many
V: TRBV7-9
J: TRBJ2-5
DNA: TGTGCCAGCAGACCCAACCGGGAACAGACCCAGTACTTC
CDR3: CASRPNREQTQYF

D: -
size: many
V: TRBV18
J: TRBJ2-1
DNA: TGTGCCAGCTCACAAACCGGGGGTAGCGTAACCTACAATGAGCAGTTCTTC
CDR3: CASSQTGGSVTYNEQFF

D: TRBD1
size: many
V: TRBV13
J: TRBJ1-2
DNA: TGTGCCAGCAGCCCTTCAGGGGGCGAGTTATCGGGCTATGGCTACACCTTC
CDR3: CASSPSGGELSGYGYTF

D: -
size: many
V: TRBV5-6
J: TRBJ1-5
DNA: TGTGCCAGCAGCCGAGGTACGAGTGCCAATCAGCCCCAGCATTTT
CDR3: CASSRGTSANQPQHF

D: TRBD1
size: many
V: TRBV5-1
J: TRBJ2-7
DNA: TGCGCCAGCGGCTGGACAGGGGGCCACGAGCAGTACTTC
CDR3: CASGWTGGHEQYF

D: -
size: -
V: TRBV20-1
J: TRBJ2-3
DNA: TGCAGTGCTAGAGATCAGGGGCGGGGTACAGATACGCAGTATTTT
CDR3: CSARDQGRGTDTQYF

D: -
size: -
V: TRBV19
J: TRBJ2-7
DNA: TGTGCCAGCTCACTAAGCCAGGGCTACGAGCAGTACTTC
CDR3: CASSLSQGYEQYF

D: -
size: -
V: TRBV20-1
J: TRBJ2-2
DNA: TGCAGTGCTAGTGGGGACTCCGCGCGCGAAGAGCTGTTTTTT
CDR3: CSASGDSAREELFF